A selection of T cell receptor beta chains follows, all from one sample in a study of regulatory dendritic cells for organ transplantation. Measured with immunoSEQ multiplex PCR; TCRdb has only the in-frame clones, and not every one. The sample includes 25,000 to 30,000 clones, 82% of them seen just once. The sample comprised naive CD8+ T cells from blood. Receptors originate from a human donor in good health. Both conserved end residues are part of each CDR3. D genes are given only for firm matches. Clone size is not always given. Where it is, it says once, few, many or a class for expanded clones.

clone size: .; D gene: .; V gene: TRBV10-2; J gene: TRBJ2-3; CDR3 DNA: TGCGCCAGCAGCGTCTTCTCTAAGGGGGTCGGGACAGATACGCAGTATTTT; CDR3 protein: CASSVFSKGVGTDTQYF
clone size: .; D gene: .; V gene: TRBV27; J gene: TRBJ2-7; CDR3 DNA: TGTGCCAGCAGTTTCGCCCAAGGCCAGGTCTACGAGCAGTACTTC; CDR3 protein: CASSFAQGQVYEQYF
clone size: few; D gene: TRBD1; V gene: TRBV15; J gene: TRBJ1-1; CDR3 DNA: TGTGCCACCGGGGAGTGGACAGGGAACACTGAAGCTTTCTTT; CDR3 protein: CATGEWTGNTEAFF
clone size: .; D gene: .; V gene: TRBV28; J gene: TRBJ2-5; CDR3 DNA: TGTGCCAGCAGTCCCTCGGAATCTAGCAAGAAGTGGGGGACCCAGTACTTC; CDR3 protein: CASSPSESSKKWGTQYF
clone size: .; D gene: .; V gene: TRBV7-2; J gene: TRBJ2-7; CDR3 DNA: TGTGCCAGCAGCTTTTATGGGCCTCCCTACGAGCAGTACTTC; CDR3 protein: CASSFYGPPYEQYF
clone size: .; D gene: .; V gene: TRBV7-2; J gene: TRBJ2-7; CDR3 DNA: TGTGCCAGCAGCTTAGCGGTGTCAGGGTCCGAGCAGTACTTC; CDR3 protein: CASSLAVSGSEQYF
clone size: .; D gene: TRBD1; V gene: TRBV5-1; J gene: TRBJ2-6; CDR3 DNA: TGCGCCAGCAGCCCGACAGGGTTCGGGGCCAACGTCCTGACTTTC; CDR3 protein: CASSPTGFGANVLTF
clone size: .; D gene: TRBD1; V gene: TRBV11-1; J gene: TRBJ1-1; CDR3 DNA: TGTGCCAGCAGCCCCGGGACAGGGGGCACTGAAGCTTTCTTT; CDR3 protein: CASSPGTGGTEAFF
clone size: .; D gene: .; V gene: TRBV9; J gene: TRBJ1-2; CDR3 DNA: TGTGCCAGCAGCAACCCCATCCACAGGGTAGAGGATGGCTACACCTTC; CDR3 protein: CASSNPIHRVEDGYTF
clone size: .; D gene: .; V gene: TRBV19; J gene: TRBJ2-7; CDR3 DNA: TGTGCCAGTAGCCCCCTGCGGAGGGAAGGGAGACCCTACGAGCAGTACTTC; CDR3 protein: CASSPLRREGRPYEQYF
clone size: .; D gene: TRBD1; V gene: TRBV27; J gene: TRBJ2-3; CDR3 DNA: TGTGCCAGCAGTTTTTTGGGACAGGGAACAGATACGCAGTATTTT; CDR3 protein: CASSFLGQGTDTQYF
clone size: .; D gene: .; V gene: TRBV5-6; J gene: TRBJ2-7; CDR3 DNA: TGTGCCAGCAGCCAGGACGGCCCGGGAACCTACGAGCAGTACTTC; CDR3 protein: CASSQDGPGTYEQYF
clone size: .; D gene: .; V gene: TRBV2; J gene: TRBJ1-1; CDR3 DNA: TGTGCCAGCACCAGAAACGCGGACACTGAAGCTTTCTTT; CDR3 protein: CASTRNADTEAFF
clone size: .; D gene: .; V gene: TRBV5-5; J gene: TRBJ1-1; CDR3 DNA: TGTGCCAGCAGCTTGGGGGCGGGGAACACTGAAGCTTTCTTT; CDR3 protein: CASSLGAGNTEAFF
clone size: .; D gene: TRBD2; V gene: TRBV7-9; J gene: TRBJ2-1; CDR3 DNA: TGTGCCAGCAGCGGGTGGACTAGCCACAATGAGCAGTTCTTC; CDR3 protein: CASSGWTSHNEQFF
clone size: .; D gene: TRBD1; V gene: TRBV7-3; J gene: TRBJ1-1; CDR3 DNA: TGTGCCAGCAGCCCACAGGGGGGCACTGAAGCTTTCTTT; CDR3 protein: CASSPQGGTEAFF
clone size: .; D gene: TRBD1; V gene: TRBV2; J gene: TRBJ1-6; CDR3 DNA: TGTGCCAGCAGGGCCGGGACAGGGGTCTATGTGGGTTCACCCCTCCACTTT; CDR3 protein: CASRAGTGVYVGSPLHF
clone size: .; D gene: TRBD1; V gene: TRBV5-1; J gene: TRBJ2-6; CDR3 DNA: TGCGCCAGCAGCTTGTTAGGACAGGGAAGCTCTGGGGCCAACGTCCTGACTTTC; CDR3 protein: CASSLLGQGSSGANVLTF
clone size: few; D gene: .; V gene: TRBV5-5; J gene: TRBJ1-1; CDR3 DNA: TGTGCCAGCAGCTTGTCACAGAGCACTGAAGCTTTCTTT; CDR3 protein: CASSLSQSTEAFF